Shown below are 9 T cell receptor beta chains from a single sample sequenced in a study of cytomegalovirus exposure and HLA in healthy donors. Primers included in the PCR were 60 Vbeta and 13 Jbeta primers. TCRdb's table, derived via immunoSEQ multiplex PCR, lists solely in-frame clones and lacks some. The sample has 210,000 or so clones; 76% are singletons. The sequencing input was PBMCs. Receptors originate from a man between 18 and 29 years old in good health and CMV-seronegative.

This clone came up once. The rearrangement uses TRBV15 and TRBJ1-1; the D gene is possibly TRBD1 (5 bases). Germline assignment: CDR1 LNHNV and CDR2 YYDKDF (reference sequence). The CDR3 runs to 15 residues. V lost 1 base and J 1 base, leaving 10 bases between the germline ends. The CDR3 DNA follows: TGTGCCACCAGCAGAGCAGGGAACCGGAACACTGAAGCTTTCTTT. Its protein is CATSRAGNRNTEAFF.

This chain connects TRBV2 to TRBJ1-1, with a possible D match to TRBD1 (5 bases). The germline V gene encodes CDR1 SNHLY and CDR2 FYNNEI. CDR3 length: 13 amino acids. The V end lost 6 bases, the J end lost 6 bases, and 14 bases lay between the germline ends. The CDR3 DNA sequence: TGTGCCAGCAGGGGAGCCGGAGGGGCTGAAGCTTTCTTT. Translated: CASRGAGGAEAFF.

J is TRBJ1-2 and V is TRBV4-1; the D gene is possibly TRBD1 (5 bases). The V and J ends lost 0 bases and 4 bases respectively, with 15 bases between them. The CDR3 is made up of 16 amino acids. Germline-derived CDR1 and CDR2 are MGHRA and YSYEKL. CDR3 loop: CASSQDMSGSGYGYTF. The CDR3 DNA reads TGCGCCAGCAGCCAAGATATGTCAGGGTCGGGCTATGGCTACACCTTC.

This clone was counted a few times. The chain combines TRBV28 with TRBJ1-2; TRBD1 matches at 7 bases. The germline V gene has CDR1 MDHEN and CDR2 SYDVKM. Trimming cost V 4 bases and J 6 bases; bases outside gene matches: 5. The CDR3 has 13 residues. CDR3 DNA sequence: TGTGCCAGCAGTTCCGGGACAGACAATGGCTACACCTTC. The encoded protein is CASSSGTDNGYTF.

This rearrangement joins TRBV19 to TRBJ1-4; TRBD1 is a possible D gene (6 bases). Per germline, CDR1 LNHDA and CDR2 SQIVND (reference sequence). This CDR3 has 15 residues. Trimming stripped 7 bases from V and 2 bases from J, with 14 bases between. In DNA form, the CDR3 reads TGTGCCAGTACCAAACCGGGACATACTAATGAAAAACTGTTTTTT. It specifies CASTKPGHTNEKLFF.

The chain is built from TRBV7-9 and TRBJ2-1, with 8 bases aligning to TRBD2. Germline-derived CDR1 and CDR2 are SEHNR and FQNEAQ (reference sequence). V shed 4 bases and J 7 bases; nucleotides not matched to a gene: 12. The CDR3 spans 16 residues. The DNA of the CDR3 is TGTGCCAGCAGCTCCGGGCGGGGGGATGGAAGGAATGAGCAGTTCTTC. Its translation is CASSSGRGDGRNEQFF.

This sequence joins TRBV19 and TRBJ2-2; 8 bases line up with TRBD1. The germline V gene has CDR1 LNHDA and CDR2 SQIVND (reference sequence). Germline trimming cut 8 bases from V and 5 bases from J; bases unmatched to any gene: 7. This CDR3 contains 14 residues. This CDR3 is CASGRTGLTGELFF. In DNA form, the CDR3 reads TGTGCCAGTGGCCGGACAGGGCTGACCGGGGAGCTGTTTTTT.

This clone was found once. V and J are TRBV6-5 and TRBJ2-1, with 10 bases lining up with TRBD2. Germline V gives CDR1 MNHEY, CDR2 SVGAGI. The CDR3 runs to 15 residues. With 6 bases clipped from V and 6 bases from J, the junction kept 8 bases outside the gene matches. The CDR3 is CASSRGTSASNEQFF. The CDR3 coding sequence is TGTGCCAGCAGCCGCGGGACTAGCGCCTCCAATGAGCAGTTCTTC.

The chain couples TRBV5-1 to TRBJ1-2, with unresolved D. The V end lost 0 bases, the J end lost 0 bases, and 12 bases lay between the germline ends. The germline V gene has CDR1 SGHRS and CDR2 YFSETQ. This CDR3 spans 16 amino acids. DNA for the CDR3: TGCGCCAGCAGCTTGGTTCCCATTGGAGCTAACTATGGCTACACCTTC. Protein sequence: CASSLVPIGANYGYTF. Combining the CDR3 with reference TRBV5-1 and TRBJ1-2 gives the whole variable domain KAGVTQTPRYLIKTRGQQVTLSCSPISGHRSVSWYQQTPGQGLQFLFEYFSETQRNKGNFPGRFSGRQFSNSRSEMNVSTLELGDSALYLCASSLVPIGANYGYTFGSGTRLTVV.